The next 2 T cell receptor beta chains were all read from a single sample in a study of cytomegalovirus exposure and HLA in healthy donors. The PCR contained 60 Vbeta and 13 Jbeta primers. Only in-frame clones appear in the TCRdb table, and some are missing; sequencing was by immunoSEQ multiplex PCR. There are fewer than 300,000 clones in the sample; 86% occur only once, and almost 4% lies in the top ten. The sample was PBMCs. These receptors originate from a man aged 40-50 years in good health and CMV-seropositive.

This sequence joins TRBV18 and TRBJ1-3; no clear D. The CDR3 is made up of 14 amino acids. V was clipped by 4 bases and J by 1 base, with 8 bases between them. The germline CDR1 and CDR2 sequences are KGHSH and LQKENI. Written as DNA, the CDR3 is TGTGCCAGCTCACTTCAAGCGTCTGGAAACACCATATATTTT. Translated: CASSLQASGNTIYF.

DNA of the CDR3: TGTGCCAGCAGTTTTGGGGAACAGGGTTCGTACGAGCAGTACTTC. It specifies CASSFGEQGSYEQYF. V and J are TRBV28 and TRBJ2-7; a possible D gene is TRBD1 (6 bases). The CDR3 extends over 15 amino acids. In germline, CDR1 is MDHEN, CDR2 SYDVKM. V was cut by 3 bases and J by 4 bases, with 16 bases left in between.